This T cell receptor beta chain came from a study of Ad26.COV2.S vaccination and SARS-CoV-2 variants. As for the study in general: Dosing was one shot or two shots 56 days apart. Study outcomes and limitations: Quantification of TCR breadth and depth may have yielded underestimates of total T cell responses.

In regard to this clone: Its antigen is not known.

The protocol was immunoSEQ multiplex PCR, while the TCRdb copy is restricted to in-frame clones and leaves out a portion. The profile shows some 420,000 clones, approximately 87% of them singletons. The treatment was: about 20 received Ad26.COV2.S at low or high dose, single or two shots; 5 received placebo; per-sample allocation not given. The investigators took samples on day 63 after the first vaccine or placebo injection. Donation came from an adult in Boston who was aged 18-55 years. The CDR3 is made up of 13 amino acids. CDR1 is SGHVS, CDR2 FNYEAQ, per germline. Trimming removed 8 bases at V and 2 bases at J, with 10 bases between.

The receptor's source is a person aged 18-60 years who received the Ad26.COV2.S COVID-19 vaccine or a placebo. The rearrangement joins TRBV7-6 to TRBJ1-5; D not certain. This material consisted of peripheral blood, taken in a trial of Ad26.COV2.S vaccine versus placebo. CDR3 bases: TGTGCCAGCTCGAACGGGGGCAATCAGCCCCAGCATTTT. Its protein product is CASSNGGNQPQHF. Variable domain in full (rest from reference TRBV7-6 and TRBJ1-5): GAGVSQSPRYKVTKRGQDVALRCDPISGHVSLYWYRQALGQGPEFLTYFNYEAQQDKSGLPNDRFSAERPEGSISTLTIQRTEQRDSAMYRCASSNGGNQPQHFGDGTRLSIL.